The source of this T cell receptor beta chain is a study of blood T cells in healthy people across ages. Findings and caveats of the study: The recorded TCR beta diversity per million T cells decreased in a roughly linear manner with age.

With a J-beta primer mix and a sample-barcoded 5' primer, a second PCR ran about 7 to 12 cycles. Each cDNA molecule was tagged by a template-switch adaptor that had 12 random nucleotides. Using its own MiXCR run on the 5' RACE reads, TCRdb lists one record per CDR3 protein. Of over 300,000 distinct CDR3 sequences detected, approximately 47% appear once; the ten largest clones hold roughly 51%. CDR3 length equals 13 residues. The V gene's germline CDR1 is SGDLS and CDR2 YYNGEE. J lost 6 bases, V lost 3 bases, and 3 bases had no gene match. Points on this clonotype: Antigen unknown.

This receptor was taken from a man between 60 and 75 years old in good health. V is TRBV9 and J is TRBJ2-3; TRBD2 agrees at 8 bases. Source material: blood. CDR3 coding DNA: TGTGCCAGCAGCGGGACTAGCTGGGATACGCAGTATTTT. This sequence encodes CASSGTSWDTQYF.